This T cell receptor beta chain was profiled in a study of shared clonotypes between healthy human individuals. Study-wide results and limits: Estimated richness was generally greater in naive than memory subsets.

The CDR3 sequence is 16 residues long. Deletions cut 3 bases from V and 3 bases from J, with 18 bases between. The germline V gene encodes CDR1 MNHNS and CDR2 SASEGT. Naive-designated CD8 cells lacked CD45RO, were positively enriched for CCR7, and omitted terminally differentiated effector memory CD45RA+ cells. Healthy adults negative for HIV, lacking recent acute infections or vaccinations, served as donors. Several immunoSEQ plates received, in even portions, the genomic DNA of each subset. TCRdb's copy holds only in-frame clones and misses some; the assay was immunoSEQ multiplex PCR. Of 450,000 to 700,000 clones detected, roughly 95% appear once; the ten largest clones hold roughly 0.1%. This clone has only one observation. Its antigen is currently unknown.

Sequences were obtained from naive CD8+ T cells sorted from blood. The sequence was obtained from a woman in her thirties in good health. The rearrangement links TRBV6-1 to TRBJ2-7, with D possibly matching TRBD2 (6 bases). Here the CDR3 reads CASSEGSSAMYYEQYF. DNA of the CDR3: TGTGCCAGCAGTGAGGGGTCTAGCGCTATGTACTACGAGCAGTACTTC.